Presented here are 23 T cell receptor beta chains from one specimen sequenced in a study of CD8+ T cells in alopecia areata. Extraction and reverse transcription of RNA yielded cDNA as the sequencing template. Sequencing used immunoSEQ multiplex PCR; TCRdb keeps in-frame clones, though not all of them. The repertoire holds some 120,000 clones, with roughly 61% as singletons. The material sequenced was CD4+ T cells sorted from blood, taken at week 0. These receptors all stem from a human donor with alopecia areata.

This clone has just a few counts. This chain links TRBV29-1 with TRBJ2-1; the match to TRBD1 covers 7 bases. CDR1 SQVTM and CDR2 ANQGSEA come from the germline V gene. The CDR3 has 14 amino acids. V was clipped by 4 bases and J by 10 bases; unmatched bases: 13. CDR3 amino acids: CSVVGDSYTTEQFF. CDR3 DNA sequence: TGCAGCGTTGTAGGGGACAGCTATACCACGGAGCAGTTCTTC.

This chain joins TRBV6-5 and TRBJ2-5, with a weak D call TRBD1 (5 bases). This CDR3 is 12 amino acids long. Trimming stripped 5 bases from V and 4 bases from J, with 8 bases between. CDR1 is MNHEY, CDR2 SVGAGI, per germline. Written as DNA, the CDR3 is TGTGCCAGCAGTGAAAGGGGAGAGACCCAGTACTTC. Its translation is CASSERGETQYF.

The chain links TRBV19 to TRBJ1-4, with 7 bases aligning to TRBD1. V dropped 7 bases and J dropped 3; count of bases not matched to a gene: 8. The germline gives CDR1 LNHDA, CDR2 SQIVND (reference sequence). The CDR3 length is 15 residues. Written as DNA, the CDR3 is TGTGCCAGTAAACCGCAGGGGGGACCTAATGAAAAACTGTTTTTT. As protein: CASKPQGGPNEKLFF.

The rearrangement links TRBV7-2 to TRBJ2-1, with D maybe TRBD1 (6 bases). CDR1 and CDR2 from the germline V gene are SGHTA and FQGNSA. With 6 bases removed from V and 3 bases from J, the gap between germline ends came to 15 bases. This CDR3 contains 15 residues. CDR3 in amino acids: CASRVPGQNYNEQFF. The DNA of the CDR3 is TGTGCCAGCAGGGTCCCTGGACAGAACTACAATGAGCAGTTCTTC. The full variable domain, in which reference TRBV7-2 and TRBJ2-1 provide the parts outside the CDR3, is GAGVSQSPSNKVTEKGKDVELRCDPISGHTALYWYRQSLGQGLEFLIYFQGNSAPDKSGLPSDRFSAERTGGSVSTLTIQRTQQEDSAVYLCASRVPGQNYNEQFFGPGTRLTVL.

CDR3 sequence (DNA): TGTGCCAGCAGCTTATTTAGCGGGAAAGACAATGAGCAGTTCTTC. It codes for CASSLFSGKDNEQFF. The chain carries TRBV7-8 and TRBJ2-1, with 8 bases matching TRBD2. Germline V lookup: CDR1 SGHVS, CDR2 FQNEAQ. The CDR3 extends over 15 amino acids. Losses at the gene ends were 2 bases for V and 5 bases for J; bases not matched to a gene: 5.

The chain employs TRBV7-2 and TRBJ2-3; tentatively, D is TRBD2 (6 bases). V was clipped by 10 bases and J by 2 bases, with 16 bases between them. Looked up from germline, CDR1 is SGHTA and CDR2 is FQGNSA. The CDR3 has 14 residues. CDR3 sequence: CATPGTGHTDTQYF. Here the CDR3 DNA reads TGTGCCACCCCCGGGACTGGGCACACAGATACGCAGTATTTT.

This clone has a handful of counts. The chain carries TRBV5-6 and TRBJ1-5; the match to TRBD1 covers 9 bases. With V trimmed by 4 bases and J by 0 bases, 2 bases remained unmatched. Germline CDR1 reads SGHDT; CDR2 reads YYEEEE. The CDR3 runs 15 residues. The CDR3 here is CASSPDRGSNQPQHF. CDR3 DNA sequence: TGTGCCAGCAGCCCGGACAGGGGTAGCAATCAGCCCCAGCATTTT.

The chain carries TRBV7-9 and TRBJ2-1; the D is unclear. The CDR3 runs 13 residues. Trimming cost V 8 bases and J 9 bases, with 17 bases left between them. Looked up from germline, CDR1 is SEHNR and CDR2 is FQNEAQ (reference sequence). The CDR3 here is CASASLGSSEQFF. The CDR3 coding sequence is TGTGCCAGCGCATCCCTAGGGTCTAGTGAGCAGTTCTTC.

This clone has more than one count but fewer than ten. The V and J genes are TRBV19 and TRBJ1-1; D remains unclear. The ends were cut back, 5 bases at V and 3 bases at J, with 10 bases in the middle. The CDR3 length is 13 residues. CDR1 and CDR2 (germline): LNHDA, SQIVND (reference sequence). The CDR3 region has the DNA TGTGCCAGTAGTGTGAAACGGGACACTGAAGCTTTCTTT. Amino acid sequence: CASSVKRDTEAFF.

The chain is built from TRBV7-9 and TRBJ2-5, with TRBD2 matching 12 bases. The CDR3 length is 15 residues. CDR1 SEHNR and CDR2 FQNEAQ come from the germline V gene (reference sequence). V dropped 7 bases and J dropped 7; count of bases not matched to a gene: 10. The DNA for the CDR3 is TGTGCCAGCACCAGGACTAGCGGGGAAGGCTGGACCCAGTACTTC. Its protein is CASTRTSGEGWTQYF.

In its sample, this clone was seen a few times. V is TRBV7-2 and J is TRBJ2-3; 10 nucleotides match TRBD2. CDR1 and CDR2 (germline): SGHTA, FQGNSA. Trimming at V came to 1 base and at J to 0 bases, leaving 1 base not matched to a gene. This CDR3 contains 16 residues. The CDR3 DNA sequence: TGTGCCAGCAGCTTAGGGGGACTAGCGAGCACAGATACGCAGTATTTT. Translation gives CASSLGGLASTDTQYF.

The chain employs TRBV7-8 and TRBJ2-1; 8 nucleotides match TRBD2. With V trimmed by 4 bases and J by 6 bases, 11 bases remained unmatched. Per germline, CDR1 SGHVS and CDR2 FQNEAQ. This CDR3 contains 16 residues. The CDR3 spells CASSSPTQREPNEQFF. The CDR3 nucleotides read TGTGCCAGCAGCTCGCCTACCCAGCGGGAGCCCAATGAGCAGTTCTTC.

The chain has TRBV27 and TRBJ1-6, with D uncertain. V was trimmed by 0 bases and J by 7 bases, leaving 13 bases between them. The CDR3 loop spans 16 amino acids. Germline CDR1 is MNHEY and CDR2 is SMNVEV (reference sequence). The CDR3 DNA reads as TGTGCCAGCAGTTTATCGATAGGGCCCCGCAATTCACCCCTCCACTTT. Translated: CASSLSIGPRNSPLHF.

The chain employs TRBV7-2 and TRBJ2-7; D may be TRBD1 (6 bases). The CDR3 extends over 15 amino acids. Germline CDR1 SGHTA, CDR2 FQGNSA. The V gene lost 1 base and the J gene lost 2 bases, with 12 bases spanning the gap. The CDR3 here is CASSLEGQGTYEQYF. The DNA for the CDR3 is TGTGCCAGCAGCTTAGAGGGGCAGGGGACCTACGAGCAGTACTTC.

This clone was counted a few times. Here the CDR3 reads CASSLTTLEAFF. The CDR3 nucleotides are TGTGCCAGCAGTTTAACAACACTTGAAGCTTTCTTT. The chain links TRBV28 to TRBJ1-1; D call uncertain. This CDR3 has 12 residues. Germline V gene data show CDR1 as MDHEN and CDR2 as SYDVKM. Trimming shortened V by 2 bases and J by 7 bases, and 8 bases separated the two germline ends.

This clone was detected a few times. Other DNA sequences of this sample code for an identical CDR3. The V and J genes are TRBV5-1 and TRBJ2-7; 10 positions agree with TRBD2. CDR1 is SGHRS and CDR2 is YFSETQ in the germline V gene. The V and J ends lost 0 bases and 3 bases, in that order; junction bases with no gene match: 0. The CDR3 is made up of 14 amino acids. CDR3 amino acids: CASSLGTSGYEQYF. In DNA form, the CDR3 reads TGCGCCAGCAGCTTGGGGACTAGCGGCTACGAGCAGTACTTC.

The chain is built from TRBV4-1 and TRBJ2-5, with 9 bases fitting TRBD1. The CDR3 extends over 13 amino acids. Germline trimming cut 4 bases from V and 5 bases from J; bases unmatched to any gene: 2. Per germline, CDR1 MGHRA and CDR2 YSYEKL. The DNA for the CDR3 is TGCGCCAGCAGCCGGGACAGGGTTGAGACCCAGTACTTC. This sequence encodes CASSRDRVETQYF.

V gene TRBV19 combines with J gene TRBJ1-5; 8 bases are a match to TRBD1. CDR3 length equals 14 residues. Trimming cost V 7 bases and J 5 bases; bases outside gene matches: 7. Germline V gene lookup returns CDR1 LNHDA and CDR2 SQIVND (reference sequence). The CDR3 protein is CASTTDRVDQPQHF. CDR3 sequence (DNA): TGTGCCAGTACCACGGACAGGGTGGATCAGCCCCAGCATTTT. The whole variable domain, filled in from reference TRBV19 and TRBJ1-5, reads DGGITQSPKYLFRKEGQNVTLSCEQNLNHDAMYWYRQDPGQGLRLIYYSQIVNDFQKGDIAEGYSVSREKKESFPLTVTSAQKNPTAFYLCASTTDRVDQPQHFGDGTRLSIL.

V is TRBV4-1 and J is TRBJ2-3, with unresolved D. The CDR3 totals 15 residues. V was shortened by 1 base and J by 4 bases, with 12 bases between the two germline ends. Germline V gives CDR1 MGHRA, CDR2 YSYEKL. The CDR3 DNA is TGCGCCAGCAGCCAAGTCCGCCTAGAGGCAGATACGCAGTATTTT. This sequence encodes CASSQVRLEADTQYF.

This clone was recorded a few times. This sequence joins TRBV23-1 and TRBJ2-3; D is perhaps TRBD2 (6 bases). TRBV23-1 is known as an ORF, though its function is uncertain. Trimming removed 2 bases from V and 3 bases from J, with 9 bases in between. The CDR3 sequence is 14 residues long. The CDR3 here is CASSQAGLTDTQYF. As DNA, the CDR3 is TGCGCCAGCAGTCAAGCGGGGCTAACAGATACGCAGTATTTT.

The gene calls are TRBV6-5 and TRBJ2-5; 10 positions agree with TRBD2. The CDR3 has 16 amino acids. V shed 0 bases and J 3 bases; nucleotides not matched to a gene: 4. CDR1 is MNHEY and CDR2 is SVGAGI in the germline V gene. CDR3 nucleotide sequence: TGTGCCAGCAGTTACTCCACTAGCGGGACGGAAGAGACCCAGTACTTC. Translation: CASSYSTSGTEETQYF.

The chain carries TRBV19 and TRBJ2-7; 7 nucleotides match TRBD1. The CDR3 sequence is 13 residues long. V shed 7 bases, J shed 2 bases, and the junction held 5 bases outside the gene matches. Per germline, CDR1 LNHDA and CDR2 SQIVND (reference sequence). CDR3 in amino acids: CASKSQGAYEQYF. DNA of the CDR3: TGTGCCAGTAAGTCCCAGGGGGCCTACGAGCAGTACTTC.

The gene calls are TRBV18 and TRBJ1-2; D not resolved. The germline V gene has CDR1 KGHSH and CDR2 LQKENI. The V end was cut by 1 base, the J end by 3 bases, with 9 bases between. The CDR3 length is 14 residues. This chain's CDR3 is CASSPQNTDYGYTF. The CDR3 DNA is TGTGCCAGCTCACCACAGAACACTGACTATGGCTACACCTTC.